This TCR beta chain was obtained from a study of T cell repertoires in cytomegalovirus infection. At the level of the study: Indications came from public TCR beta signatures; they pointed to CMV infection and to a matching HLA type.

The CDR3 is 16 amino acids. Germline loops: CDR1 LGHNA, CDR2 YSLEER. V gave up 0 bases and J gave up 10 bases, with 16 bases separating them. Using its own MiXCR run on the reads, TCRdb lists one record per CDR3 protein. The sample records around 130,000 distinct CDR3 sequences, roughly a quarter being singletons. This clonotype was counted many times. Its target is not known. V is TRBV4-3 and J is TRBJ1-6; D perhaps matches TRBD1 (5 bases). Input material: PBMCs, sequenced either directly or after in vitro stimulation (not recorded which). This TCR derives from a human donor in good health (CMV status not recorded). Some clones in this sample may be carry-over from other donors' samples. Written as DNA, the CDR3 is TGCGCCAGCAGCCAAGAGCCACGGGGGGTCTTGTCACCCCTCCACTTT. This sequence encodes CASSQEPRGVLSPLHF.